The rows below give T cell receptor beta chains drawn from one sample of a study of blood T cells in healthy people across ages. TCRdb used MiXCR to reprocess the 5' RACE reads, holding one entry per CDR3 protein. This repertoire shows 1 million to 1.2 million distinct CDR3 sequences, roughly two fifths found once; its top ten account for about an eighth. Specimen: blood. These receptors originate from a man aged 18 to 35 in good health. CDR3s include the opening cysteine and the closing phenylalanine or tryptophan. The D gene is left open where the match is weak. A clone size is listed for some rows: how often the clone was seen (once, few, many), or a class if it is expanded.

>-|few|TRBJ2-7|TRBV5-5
TGTGCCAGCAGCTTGATAGCGGCTGACTTCTCCTACGAGCAGTACTTC
CASSLIAADFSYEQYF
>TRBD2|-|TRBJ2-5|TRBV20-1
TGCAGTGCTACAATAGCGGGAGGGCGAACATTACAAGAGACCCAGTACTTC
CSATIAGGRTLQETQYF
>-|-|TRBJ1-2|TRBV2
TGTGCCAGCAGTGATCAGGGGACTAACTATGGCTACACCTTC
CASSDQGTNYGYTF
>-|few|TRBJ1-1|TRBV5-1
TGCGCCAGCAGCTTTGACGGAACGAACACTGAAGCTTTCTTT
CASSFDGTNTEAFF
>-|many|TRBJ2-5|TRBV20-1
TGCAGTGCTAGTTCCGAGACCCAGTACTTC
CSASSETQYF
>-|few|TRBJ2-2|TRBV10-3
TGTGCCATCAGTGGGGTTGACACCGGGGAGCTGTTTTTT
CAISGVDTGELFF
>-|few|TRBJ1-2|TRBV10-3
TGTGCCATCAGTGAGTCCGGCATCACAGGGTATGGCTACACCTTC
CAISESGITGYGYTF
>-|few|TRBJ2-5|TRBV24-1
TGTGCCACCAGTGATCCCGGCCCGGATGGGGAGACCCAGTACTTC
CATSDPGPDGETQYF
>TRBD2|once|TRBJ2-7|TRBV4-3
TGCGCCAGCCGAATTTGGAGGACTAGCGGGGCCAATGAGCAGTACTTC
CASRIWRTSGANEQYF
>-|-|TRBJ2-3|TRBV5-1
TGCGCCAGCAGCTTTTCAGGGGCTAAGGATACGCAGTATTTT
CASSFSGAKDTQYF
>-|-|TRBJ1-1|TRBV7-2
TGTGCCAGCAGTAACATACCACAAAGGTATTCGAACACTGAAGCTTTCTTT
CASSNIPQRYSNTEAFF
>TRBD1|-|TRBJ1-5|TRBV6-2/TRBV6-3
TGTGCCAGCAGTTACGACAGGGGACCCGATCAGCCCCAGCATTTT
CASSYDRGPDQPQHF
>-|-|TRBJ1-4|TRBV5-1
TGCGCCAGCAGGTCGGAGGGTGGCGCAACTAACGAAAAACTGTTTTTT
CASRSEGGATNEKLFF
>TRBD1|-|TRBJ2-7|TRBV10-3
TGTGCCATCAGTGAGAAGGCAGGGGGCTCCTACAATGAGCAGTACTTC
CAISEKAGGSYNEQYF
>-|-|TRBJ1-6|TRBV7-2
TGTGCCAGCAGCTTATGGGGGGCCGGTGGTAATTCACCCCTCCACTTT
CASSLWGAGGNSPLHF
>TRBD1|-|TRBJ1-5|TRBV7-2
TGTGCCAGCAGGTCAGGGGGGAATCAGCCCCAGCATTTT
CASRSGGNQPQHF
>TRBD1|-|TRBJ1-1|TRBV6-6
TGTGCCAGCAGAGACAGGGGTGCGGGCACTGAAGCTTTCTTT
CASRDRGAGTEAFF
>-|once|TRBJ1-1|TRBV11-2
TGTGCCAGCAGCTTAGTGGGCTCGGGCCGACGGAACACTGAAGCTTTCTTT
CASSLVGSGRRNTEAFF
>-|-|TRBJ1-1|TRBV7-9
TGTGCCAGCAGCTTAGGGTTGTTTGCTTTCTTT
CASSLGLFAFF
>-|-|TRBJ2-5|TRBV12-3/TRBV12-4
TGTGCCAGCACCCCAGGCCGCCAAGAGACCCAGTACTTC
CASTPGRQETQYF
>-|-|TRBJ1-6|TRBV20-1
TGCAGTGCTAGAGATGTGAACTTCGGTAATTCACCCCTCCACTTT
CSARDVNFGNSPLHF
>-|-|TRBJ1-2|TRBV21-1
TGTGCCAGCAAGGACGGTCGAAGGGGTGGCTACACCTTC
CASKDGRRGGYTF
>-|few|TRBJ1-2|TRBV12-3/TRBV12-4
TGTGCCAGCAGTTTAGGTCGGGGCCCGTTGTTCTATGGCTACACCTTC
CASSLGRGPLFYGYTF
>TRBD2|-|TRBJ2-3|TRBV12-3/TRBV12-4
TGTGCCACCGAGGGACTACTCACAGATACGCAGTATTTT
CATEGLLTDTQYF
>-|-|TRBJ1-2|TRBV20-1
TGCAGTGCTCCGGGGTATCTCAACTATGGCTACACCTTC
CSAPGYLNYGYTF
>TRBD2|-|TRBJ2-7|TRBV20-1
TGCAGTGCTAGAGATTTGGGGTCGGGGGACTACTCCTACGGGCAGTACTTC
CSARDLGSGDYSYGQYF
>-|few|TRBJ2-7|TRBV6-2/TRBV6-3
TGTGCCAGCCGACTACCCGATTCCTACGAGCAGTACTTC
CASRLPDSYEQYF
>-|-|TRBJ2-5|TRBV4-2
TGTGCCAGCAGCCAAGTTGTAGACAGCACCCAAGAGACCCAGTACTTC
CASSQVVDSTQETQYF
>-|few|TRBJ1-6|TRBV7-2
TGTGCCAGCAGCGTCCAAGGGCAGGGTATTCAGTCCTATAATTCACCCCTCCACTTT
CASSVQGQGIQSYNSPLHF
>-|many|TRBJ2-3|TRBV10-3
TGTGCCATCAGGGATAGCGGTCGCACAGATACGCAGTATTTT
CAIRDSGRTDTQYF
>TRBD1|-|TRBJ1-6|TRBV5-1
TGCGCCAGCAGCTCGGGACAGGGGGCTCTTGATTCACCCCCCCACTTT
CASSSGQGALDSPPHF
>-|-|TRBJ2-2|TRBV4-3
TGCGCCAGCAGCCAAGGGCGTAGGCACACAGGGGAGCTGTTTTTT
CASSQGRRHTGELFF
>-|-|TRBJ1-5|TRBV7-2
TGTGCCAGCAGCTTAGGACGCACTTGGAATCAGCCCCAGCATTTT
CASSLGRTWNQPQHF
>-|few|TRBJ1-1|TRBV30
TGTGCCTGGAGTCCTGACAGCTCTGAAGCTTTCTTT
CAWSPDSSEAFF
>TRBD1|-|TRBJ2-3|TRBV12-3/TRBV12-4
TGTGCCAGCATCAAGGACAGGGTCAGCACAGATACGCAGTATTTT
CASIKDRVSTDTQYF
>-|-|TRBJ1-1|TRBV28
TGTGCCAGCAGTTCCAGGGACGAGGGTATTGCTTTCTTT
CASSSRDEGIAFF
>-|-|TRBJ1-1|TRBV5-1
TGCGCCAGCAGCGAGGGGCGGGAGAGGAACACTGAAGCTTTCTTT
CASSEGRERNTEAFF
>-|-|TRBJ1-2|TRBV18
TGTGCCAGCTCACCATCCGGCCTGGACTATGGCTACACCTTC
CASSPSGLDYGYTF
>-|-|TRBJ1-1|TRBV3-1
TGTGCCAGTATCCCCCGGAGGGGCACTGAAGCTTTCTTT
CASIPRRGTEAFF
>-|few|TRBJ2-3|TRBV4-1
TGCGCCAGCAGCCAAGTAGGGAAATACACAGATACGCAGTATTTT
CASSQVGKYTDTQYF
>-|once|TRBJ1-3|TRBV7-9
TGTGCCAGCAGCTTAGTTCCTCATTCTGGTGTGCGAAACACCATATATTTT
CASSLVPHSGVRNTIYF
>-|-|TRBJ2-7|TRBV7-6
TGTGCCAGCAGCTTTGACTATCTTCCAGACAATGAGCAGTACTTC
CASSFDYLPDNEQYF
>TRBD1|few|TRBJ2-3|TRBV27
TGTGCCAGCAGGCTGGGACAGGGGGCAGTTAGAGATACGCAGTATTTT
CASRLGQGAVRDTQYF
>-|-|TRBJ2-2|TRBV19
TGTGCCAGTACCAGGGAAATGATCTCCGGGGAGCTGTTTTTT
CASTREMISGELFF
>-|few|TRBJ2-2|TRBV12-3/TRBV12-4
TGTGCCAGCAGTTTATCCGCAGACACCGGGGAGCTGTTTTTT
CASSLSADTGELFF
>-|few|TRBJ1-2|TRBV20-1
TGCAGTGCTTACGACAGATATGGCTACACCTTC
CSAYDRYGYTF
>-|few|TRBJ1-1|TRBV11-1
TGTGCCAGCAGCTCCCAGGTTACTGAAGCTTTCTTT
CASSSQVTEAFF
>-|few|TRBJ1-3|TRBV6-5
TGTGCCAGCAGTTACCTGGGGGCAAACACCATATATTTT
CASSYLGANTIYF
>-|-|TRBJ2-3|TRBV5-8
TGTGCCAGCAGCTTGGGACAGACATTTTCCGCAGATACGCAGTATTTT
CASSLGQTFSADTQYF
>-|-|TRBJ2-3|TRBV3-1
TGTGCCAACAGCCCGGCAGGCTACACAGATACGCAGTATTTT
CANSPAGYTDTQYF
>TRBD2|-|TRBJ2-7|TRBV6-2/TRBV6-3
TGTGCCAGCAGTTACTCGCTAGCGGGGTGGAGCTCCTACGAGCAGTACTTC
CASSYSLAGWSSYEQYF
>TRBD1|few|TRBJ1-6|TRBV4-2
TGTGCCAGCAGAGAGGGGGCGGCGTATAATTCACCCCTCCACTTT
CASREGAAYNSPLHF
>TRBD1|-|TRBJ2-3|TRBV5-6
TGTGCCAGCAGCTTGGTTTTTCGGACAGGCAGCACAGATACGCAGTATTTT
CASSLVFRTGSTDTQYF